This T cell receptor beta chain was obtained from a study of cytomegalovirus exposure and HLA in healthy donors. The study ran its PCR with 60 Vbeta and 13 Jbeta primers. The repertoire was sequenced with immunoSEQ multiplex PCR; TCRdb's copy has only in-frame clones and lacks some. The sample carries 100,000 to 150,000 clones, roughly 80% recorded once. V was trimmed by 0 bases and J by 6 bases, leaving 15 bases between them. This CDR3 comprises 16 residues. CDR1 and CDR2 (germline): SGHRS, YFSETQ. The source of this sequence is a man younger than 30 in good health and CMV-seropositive. J is TRBJ2-2 and V is TRBV5-1; D unclear. Sequencing was carried out using PBMCs. The CDR3 DNA follows: TGCGCCAGCAGCTTGGCCGTTATAGAGGAGCCCGGGGAGCTGTTTTTT. It encodes CASSLAVIEEPGELFF. Together with reference TRBV5-1 and TRBJ2-2, the CDR3 gives the full variable domain: KAGVTQTPRYLIKTRGQQVTLSCSPISGHRSVSWYQQTPGQGLQFLFEYFSETQRNKGNFPGRFSGRQFSNSRSEMNVSTLELGDSALYLCASSLAVIEEPGELFFGEGSRLTVL.